This TCR beta chain was recovered during a study of radiation and T cells in renal cell carcinoma. CDR3 length equals 12 residues. Germline V CDR1 and CDR2: MDHEN, SYDVKM. Deletions cut 6 bases from V and 12 bases from J, with 17 bases between. This clone was seen more than once but under ten times. Time point here: blood 4 weeks post-SBRT, at nephrectomy. The treatment here: 15 Gy SBRT to primary tumor, nephrectomy 4 weeks later. Blood was sampled at baseline, 2 weeks and 4 weeks after SBRT. The patient's renal cell carcinoma had clear cell pathology. Clones were read by immunoSEQ multiplex PCR, and TCRdb kept only the in-frame ones, dropping some. Of about 73,000 clones listed, approximately 82% are singletons.

Sequences were derived from blood, sampled from a patient whose treatment included radiotherapy and nephrectomy. The receptor was isolated from a woman in her fifties or sixties with renal cell carcinoma. The V and J genes are TRBV28 and TRBJ1-2, with D possibly being TRBD1 (5 bases). CDR3 sequence: CASRPGHGDDTF. The DNA of the CDR3 is TGTGCCAGCAGGCCCGGACACGGGGACGACACCTTC.